One sample yielded the 13 T cell receptor beta chains listed below, sequenced in a study of beta chain features in type 1 diabetes. The sequenced template was cDNA made from the entire isolated RNA. The data were produced by immunoSEQ multiplex PCR, yet TCRdb's version contains in-frame clones alone and is incomplete. The table includes tens of thousands of clones, about 70% detected once. Sequenced sample: Tregs from blood. These receptors were taken from a woman aged 40 to 49 in good health.

The chain combines TRBV15 with TRBJ2-2; 11 nucleotides line up with TRBD2. Germline CDR1 reads LNHNV; CDR2 reads YYDKDF (reference sequence). The CDR3 is 16 amino acids. The trim removed 1 base at V and 9 bases at J, leaving 7 bases unmatched. In DNA, the CDR3 is TGTGCCACCAGCAGAGTAGCGGGGGGGCGTGTCTGGGAGCTGTTTTTT. Translated, it gives CATSRVAGGRVWELFF.

The chain combines TRBV7-2 with TRBJ2-7; 7 nucleotides line up with TRBD2. Looked up from germline, CDR1 is SGHTA and CDR2 is FQGNSA. Losses at the gene ends were 6 bases for V and 0 bases for J; bases not matched to a gene: 8. This CDR3 has 15 residues. The CDR3 nucleotides read TGTGCCAGCAGTTTTATAGGGACTAACTCCTACGAGCAGTACTTC. It is translated as CASSFIGTNSYEQYF.

J is TRBJ2-1 and V is TRBV10-3, with TRBD1 identical over 10 bases. Germline lookup yields CDR1 ENHRY and CDR2 SYGVKD. The CDR3 has 15 amino acids. V lost 6 bases to trimming and J lost 7 bases; unmatched junction nucleotides: 9. The CDR3 is CAISRTGGVVNEQFF. CDR3 nucleotide sequence: TGTGCCATCAGCCGGACAGGGGGGGTCGTAAATGAGCAGTTCTTC.

J is TRBJ2-7 and V is TRBV7-8; D ambiguous. This CDR3 region has 13 residues. The germline CDR1 and CDR2 sequences are SGHVS and FQNEAQ. V lost 1 base and J lost 3, with 7 bases in between. As DNA, the CDR3 is TGTGCCAGCAGCTTAGGACACCGCTACGAGCAGTACTTC. Amino acids: CASSLGHRYEQYF.

A few counts support this clone. The chain has TRBV18 and TRBJ2-3, with a weak D call TRBD2 (7 bases). Trimming removed 1 base from V and 3 bases from J, with 14 bases in between. The CDR3 is 16 residues long. Germline CDR1 KGHSH, CDR2 LQKENI. The CDR3 loop reads CASSPRAGARTDTQYF. In DNA form, the CDR3 reads TGTGCCAGCTCACCACGTGCGGGGGCTCGAACAGATACGCAGTATTTT.

This clone has a handful of counts. The chain is built from TRBV18 and TRBJ1-2; D gene unclear. CDR3 length equals 16 residues. The germline V gene encodes CDR1 KGHSH and CDR2 LQKENI. V was cut by 6 bases and J by 1 base, with 18 bases left in between. The CDR3 region is CASSPQPNSHNYGYTF. The CDR3 DNA follows: TGTGCCAGCTCCCCTCAACCTAACAGTCATAACTATGGCTACACCTTC.

This chain connects TRBV7-8 to TRBJ1-2; 10 positions match TRBD1. The CDR3 has 16 amino acids. The trim removed 2 bases at V and 5 bases at J, leaving 8 bases unmatched. Germline lookup yields CDR1 SGHVS and CDR2 FQNEAQ. The CDR3 DNA sequence: TGTGCCAGCAGCTTACGTCCCGGGACAGGGGCTTATGGCTACACCTTC. This encodes CASSLRPGTGAYGYTF.

J is TRBJ1-4 and V is TRBV27, with TRBD1 as a possible D gene (6 bases). The CDR3 runs to 16 residues. Germline V gene lookup returns CDR1 MNHEY and CDR2 SMNVEV (reference sequence). The V end was cut by 4 bases, the J end by 0 bases, with 12 bases between. In DNA form, the CDR3 reads TGTGCCAGCAGTTCCTTGGGGGCCGCAACTAATGAAAAACTGTTTTTT. Its translation: CASSSLGAATNEKLFF.

The chain recombines TRBV5-1 with TRBJ2-5; D might be TRBD2 (5 bases). V was cut by 1 base and J by 2 bases, with 15 bases left in between. The CDR3 covers 16 residues. Germline lookup yields CDR1 SGHRS and CDR2 YFSETQ. The CDR3 sequence is CASSLNVGSGQETQYF. The CDR3, as DNA: TGCGCCAGCAGCTTGAACGTGGGGTCGGGACAAGAGACCCAGTACTTC.

This clone has a handful of counts. J is TRBJ1-6 and V is TRBV6-5, with no clear D. The CDR3 length is 15 residues. Germline V gene sequence: CDR1 MNHEY, CDR2 SVGAGI. Trimming removed 0 bases at V and 7 bases at J, with 10 bases between. CDR3 DNA: TGTGCCAGCAGTTACTCGGGCAGTCGAAATTCACCCCTCCACTTT. It encodes CASSYSGSRNSPLHF.

V gene TRBV6-1 combines with J gene TRBJ2-7; D unresolved. The CDR3 spans 11 residues. V shed 6 bases and J shed 5 bases, with 8 bases lying between them. Germline CDR1 reads MNHNS; CDR2 reads SASEGT. The CDR3 coding sequence is TGTGCCAGCAGCAGGCAGGACGAGCAGTACTTC. Its protein product is CASSRQDEQYF.

This clone was seen a single time. The chain is built from TRBV23-1 and TRBJ1-5; 8 bases line up with TRBD1. TRBV23-1 is known as an ORF, though its function is uncertain. This CDR3 has 12 residues. The V and J ends lost 7 bases and 5 bases, in that order; junction bases with no gene match: 1. The CDR3 loop reads CASKQGDQPQHF. The CDR3 region has the DNA TGCGCCAGCAAACAGGGGGATCAGCCCCAGCATTTT.

This clone was counted a few times. The chain combines TRBV19 with TRBJ2-2; possible D gene TRBD1, 6 bases. The germline V and J ends were trimmed by 11 bases and 7 bases, with 14 bases remaining between them. Germline lookup yields CDR1 LNHDA and CDR2 SQIVND (reference sequence). This CDR3 comprises 12 residues. CDR3 in DNA: TGTGCCTGCCAGGGGCGCGGCGGGGAGCTGTTTTTT. It yields the protein CACQGRGGELFF.